The rows below give T cell receptor beta chains drawn from one sample of a study of T-cell reconstitution after alpha-beta-depleted transplantation in children. TCRdb analysed the PCR reads with MiXCR anew, one entry per CDR3 protein. The table shows a few hundred thousand distinct CDR3 sequences, with 9.7% occurring only once. Sequencing used PBMCs from the stem cell graft donor, obtained from the stem cell graft. Every receptor here comes from a human donor who donated a stem cell graft to a child with SCID. Each CDR3 is given with its conserved first and last residue. The D gene is left open where the match is weak. The listing skips clone size in some rows; elsewhere it reads once, few, many or a size class.

>TRBJ1-1|-|-|TRBV20-1
CSAPRGVNTEAFF
TGCAGTGCCCCCCGTGGCGTGAACACTGAAGCTTTCTTT
>TRBJ2-1|-|many|TRBV20-1
CSASRTPGENEQFF
TGCAGTGCTAGTCGGACACCCGGGGAGAATGAGCAGTTCTTC
>TRBJ1-3|-|many|TRBV4-1
CASSSPTSVSGNTIYF
TGCGCCAGCAGCTCCCCGACATCAGTCTCTGGAAACACCATATATTTT
>TRBJ1-1|-|many|TRBV2
CASSPRWGTEAFF
TGTGCCAGCAGCCCCCGGTGGGGGACTGAAGCTTTCTTT
>TRBJ2-3|-|many|TRBV20-1
CSATTAGPPDTQYF
TGCAGTGCTACTACTGCGGGGCCCCCGGATACGCAGTATTTT
>TRBJ1-1|TRBD1|many|TRBV10-3
CAIRDSLMNTEAFF
TGTGCCATCCGGGACAGCTTAATGAACACTGAAGCTTTCTTT
>TRBJ2-1|-|many|TRBV20-1
CSARAGATSNEQFF
TGCAGTGCTAGAGCGGGAGCTACCAGCAATGAGCAGTTCTTC
>TRBJ2-1|TRBD2|many|TRBV20-1
CSAASSGEINEQFF
TGCAGTGCCGCCAGTAGCGGGGAGATCAATGAGCAGTTCTTC
>TRBJ2-7|-|many|TRBV7-6
CASSRQGTGTKGDEQYF
TGTGCCAGCAGCCGACAAGGTACCGGGACAAAAGGGGACGAGCAGTACTTC
>TRBJ2-1|TRBD1|many|TRBV12-3/TRBV12-4
CASRLQGVGDNEQFF
TGTGCCAGCAGACTACAGGGGGTGGGGGACAATGAGCAGTTCTTC
>TRBJ2-7|TRBD1|many|TRBV2
CASSEATGGPYEQYF
TGTGCCAGCAGTGAAGCGACAGGGGGGCCCTACGAGCAGTACTTC
>TRBJ2-5|-|-|TRBV18
CASSPTVPAGETQYF
TGTGCCAGCTCACCAACGGTCCCAGCAGGAGAGACCCAGTACTTC
>TRBJ1-1|-|-|TRBV12-3/TRBV12-4
CASSADPTGTEAFF
TGTGCCAGCAGTGCTGACCCGACGGGAACTGAAGCTTTCTTT
>TRBJ2-1|TRBD2|many|TRBV7-8
CASSLKGLAGGVYNEQFF
TGTGCCAGCAGCTTAAAGGGACTAGCGGGGGGCGTCTACAATGAGCAGTTCTTC
>TRBJ2-1|TRBD2|many|TRBV7-3
CASSTGLARMNEQFF
TGTGCCAGCAGCACGGGACTAGCGAGGATGAATGAGCAGTTCTTC
>TRBJ2-2|TRBD2|many|TRBV5-1
CASSELAGVTGELFF
TGCGCCAGCAGCGAGCTAGCGGGGGTCACCGGGGAGCTGTTTTTT
>TRBJ2-2|-|many|TRBV20-1
CSARSPYTGELFF
TGCAGTGCTAGATCCCCTTACACCGGGGAGCTGTTTTTT
>TRBJ2-7|-|many|TRBV7-2
CASSTDSYEQYF
TGTGCCAGCAGCACAGACTCCTACGAGCAGTACTTC
>TRBJ1-2|TRBD1|few|TRBV6-1
CASRAGTGGYGYTF
TGTGCCAGCAGGGCCGGGACAGGGGGCTATGGCTACACCTTC
>TRBJ2-1|-|-|TRBV20-1
CSARASGGVGNEQFF
TGCAGTGCTAGGGCCTCTGGGGGAGTCGGTAATGAGCAGTTCTTC
>TRBJ2-7|-|many|TRBV5-1
CASSLDGGWSEQYF
TGCGCCAGCAGCTTGGATGGGGGATGGAGCGAGCAGTACTTC
>TRBJ2-7|TRBD1|many|TRBV9
CASSVDRGADEQYF
TGTGCCAGCAGCGTGGACAGGGGCGCGGACGAGCAGTACTTC
>TRBJ2-2|-|many|TRBV7-2
CASSFSYPSNTGELFF
TGTGCCAGCAGCTTCTCTTATCCCTCGAACACCGGGGAGCTGTTTTTT
>TRBJ1-3|-|many|TRBV7-2
CASSFGGTAGNTIYF
TGTGCCAGCAGCTTTGGTGGTACTGCTGGAAACACCATATATTTT
>TRBJ2-5|TRBD1|many|TRBV9
CASSDKRDRAYQETQYF
TGTGCCAGCAGCGACAAAAGGGACAGGGCGTACCAAGAGACCCAGTACTTC
>TRBJ1-5|-|many|TRBV28
CASSLMGVGSNQPQHF
TGTGCCAGCAGTTTGATGGGGGTTGGTAGCAATCAGCCCCAGCATTTT
>TRBJ1-6|-|many|TRBV20-1
CSARGTGSPLHF
TGCAGTGCTAGAGGAACGGGATCACCCCTCCACTTT
>TRBJ2-7|-|few|TRBV7-9
CASSLAGERSYEQYF
TGTGCCAGCAGCTTAGCAGGGGAAAGATCCTACGAGCAGTACTTC
>TRBJ1-1|TRBD1|many|TRBV19
CASSIETGMMNTEAFF
TGTGCCAGTAGCATAGAGACAGGGATGATGAACACTGAAGCTTTCTTT
>TRBJ2-1|TRBD2|many|TRBV20-1
CSARVPGLAGSQFF
TGCAGTGCTAGAGTCCCCGGACTAGCGGGGTCTCAGTTCTTC
>TRBJ1-2|TRBD1|-|TRBV20-1
CSARGQGGVRTLNYGYTF
TGCAGTGCTAGAGGACAGGGAGGCGTGAGGACCCTGAACTATGGCTACACCTTC
>TRBJ2-3|-|many|TRBV7-2
CASSYRIGTDTQYF
TGTGCCAGCAGCTACAGGATTGGGACAGATACGCAGTATTTT
>TRBJ2-7|-|many|TRBV2
CASGELPTSYEQYF
TGTGCCAGCGGGGAGTTGCCGACCTCCTACGAGCAGTACTTC
>TRBJ2-1|-|many|TRBV20-1
CSALPGTVILNEQFF
TGCAGTGCACTTCCCGGGACTGTTATACTCAATGAGCAGTTCTTC
>TRBJ1-1|-|many|TRBV7-2
CASSPDIQNTEAFF
TGTGCCAGCAGCCCGGACATCCAGAACACTGAAGCTTTCTTT
>TRBJ1-3|-|many|TRBV5-1
CASSRATGGNTIYF
TGCGCCAGCAGTCGGGCGACGGGTGGAAACACCATATATTTT
>TRBJ2-5|TRBD1|few|TRBV20-1
CCARVGIDRVEETQYF
TGCTGTGCTAGAGTCGGGATTGACAGGGTGGAGGAGACCCAGTACTTC
>TRBJ1-1|TRBD1|many|TRBV2
CASSEEGAYTEAFF
TGTGCCAGCAGTGAAGAGGGGGCTTATACTGAAGCTTTCTTT
>TRBJ2-6|TRBD1|few|TRBV7-7
CASSFWVTDRDPGANVLTF
TGTGCCAGCAGCTTTTGGGTAACGGACAGGGACCCTGGGGCCAACGTCCTGACTTTC
>TRBJ1-6|-|many|TRBV5-1
CASSLEGPGRGSPLHF
TGCGCCAGCAGCTTGGAGGGACCCGGGCGCGGTTCACCCCTCCACTTT
>TRBJ1-2|-|many|TRBV7-9
CATPMAHGYTF
TGTGCCACCCCCATGGCCCACGGCTACACCTTC
>TRBJ1-2|-|many|TRBV10-2
CASSEGDPFGGYTF
TGCGCCAGCAGTGAGGGGGACCCCTTCGGTGGCTACACCTTC
>TRBJ2-7|-|many|TRBV7-9
CASSLAMGGASYEQYF
TGTGCCAGCAGCTTAGCGATGGGGGGCGCGTCCTACGAGCAGTACTTC
>TRBJ2-1|-|many|TRBV3-1
CASSQEGGGGRSSYNEQFF
TGTGCCAGCAGCCAAGAAGGGGGAGGTGGGCGTAGCTCCTACAATGAGCAGTTCTTC
>TRBJ2-7|TRBD1|many|TRBV6-2/TRBV6-3
CASSPGGFVLEQYF
TGTGCCAGCAGTCCAGGGGGCTTTGTGCTCGAGCAGTACTTC
>TRBJ1-2|-|-|TRBV29-1
CSVELNYGDTF
TGCAGCGTTGAACTAAACTATGGCGACACCTTC
>TRBJ2-5|TRBD2|many|TRBV11-2
CASSLRTSGGPNQETQYF
TGTGCCAGCAGCTTAAGGACTAGCGGGGGGCCTAACCAAGAGACCCAGTACTTC
>TRBJ1-1|TRBD1|many|TRBV12-3/TRBV12-4
CASGSGGKNTEAFF
TGTGCCAGCGGCTCAGGGGGCAAAAACACTGAAGCTTTCTTT
>TRBJ1-3|-|many|TRBV28
CASRFRVAGNTIYF
TGTGCCAGCAGGTTCAGGGTTGCTGGAAACACCATATATTTT
>TRBJ2-2|TRBD2|many|TRBV6-5
CATRGVGELFF
TGTGCCACCCGGGGGGTCGGGGAGCTGTTTTTT
>TRBJ2-2|-|many|TRBV7-2
CASSLGQTNTGELFF
TGTGCCAGCAGCTTAGGACAGACAAACACCGGGGAGCTGTTTTTT
>TRBJ2-7|-|many|TRBV7-8
CASSLGDRYYEQYF
TGTGCCAGCAGCTTAGGTGACCGATACTACGAGCAGTACTTC
>TRBJ1-2|TRBD1|many|TRBV4-1
CASSHARGSPNYGYTF
TGCGCCAGCAGCCATGCCAGGGGGAGCCCGAACTATGGCTACACCTTC
>TRBJ1-2|-|many|TRBV5-1
CASSKDPTEFNYGYTF
TGCGCCAGCAGCAAGGACCCGACGGAGTTCAACTATGGCTACACCTTC
>TRBJ2-6|-|many|TRBV6-1
CASSVLQGTGANVLTF
TGTGCCAGCAGCGTCCTTCAGGGCACTGGGGCCAACGTCCTGACTTTC
>TRBJ2-5|TRBD1|many|TRBV5-6
CASSFIDRDRETQYF
TGTGCCAGCAGCTTCATCGACAGGGACAGGGAGACCCAGTACTTC
>TRBJ2-3|TRBD2|many|TRBV10-3
CAIRSRGGAKDTQYF
TGTGCCATCAGGTCACGGGGGGGCGCGAAAGATACGCAGTATTTT
>TRBJ2-4|-|many|TRBV27
CASSPGQLGAKNIQYF
TGTGCCAGCAGCCCCGGCCAGCTCGGAGCCAAAAACATTCAGTACTTC
>TRBJ1-1|TRBD1|many|TRBV5-1
CASSLGVAGGTEAFF
TGCGCCAGCAGCTTGGGCGTGGCAGGGGGCACTGAAGCTTTCTTT